This T cell receptor (beta chain) came from a study of cytomegalovirus exposure and HLA in healthy donors. Overall study findings and caveats: Associated with cytomegalovirus, according to the listing, were 150 to 200 TCR beta chains. According to reports, the classifier identified cytomegalovirus status with high specificity and sensitivity. A subsequent analysis found that TCR clusters from the first cohort also tended to co-occur in the approximately 130 validation repertoires, with 90% to 95% of cluster scores above 0. Specificity of a few CMV-associated chains for CMV antigens was verified in vitro.

This clone is a singleton in its sample. Its antigen is still unknown. TCRdb's table, derived via immunoSEQ multiplex PCR, lists solely in-frame clones and lacks some. The sample yields 76,000 or so clones, around 94% seen once. CDR1 is PRHDT, CDR2 FYEKMQ, per germline (reference sequence). Deletions cut 5 bases from V and 4 bases from J, with 12 bases between. This CDR3 is 13 amino acids long. The gene calls are TRBV13 and TRBJ2-7; possible D gene TRBD2, 5 bases. The receptor was isolated from a woman under 30 in good health and CMV-seropositive. Source material: PBMCs. CDR3 nucleotides: TGTGCCAGCAGCCCCCCCGGGGAATACGAGCAGTACTTC. It encodes CASSPPGEYEQYF.